This TCR beta chain was identified in a study of blood T cell repertoires in COVID-19. In its sample, this clone was seen a few times. CDR1 and CDR2 from the germline V gene are SGHNT and YYREEE (reference sequence). V lost 0 bases and J 8 bases, leaving 14 bases between the germline ends. The CDR3 sequence is 15 residues long. Generated by immunoSEQ multiplex PCR, the TCRdb table keeps only in-frame clones and is missing some. The sample consists of some 83,000 clones, about two thirds of them appearing once. V usage is TRBV5-4 and J usage is TRBJ1-4, with D tentatively TRBD1 (5 bases). This TCR came from a woman at least 80 years old with acute or convalescent COVID-19. Sequences were obtained from peripheral blood. The CDR3: CASSLESREGEKLFF. Here the CDR3 DNA reads TGTGCCAGCAGCTTGGAGTCCAGGGAAGGGGAAAAACTGTTTTTT.